Listed below are T cell receptor beta chains from one sample, sequenced in a study of CD8 T cells in Susac syndrome. TCRdb analysed the immunoSEQ multiplex PCR reads with MiXCR anew, one entry per CDR3 protein. The data hold under 90,000 distinct CDR3 sequences, with more than 85% observed a single time. The specimen sequenced was CD8+ T cells from PBMCs. The receptor set was obtained from a human donor with Susac syndrome. Both conserved end residues are part of each CDR3. D genes are given only for firm matches. A clone size is listed for some rows: how often the clone was seen (once, few, many), or a class if it is expanded.

j_gene | d_gene | abundance | v_gene | CDR3nt | CDR3aa
TRBJ2-1 | TRBD2 | . | TRBV20-1 | TGCAGTGCTAGAACTACTAGCGGGAGCGGTTATGAGCAGTTCTTC | CSARTTSGSGYEQFF
TRBJ2-1 | . | . | TRBV7-9 | TGTGCCAGCAGCTCCCCGGCTAGCGCGTCCTACAATGAGCAGTTCTTC | CASSSPASASYNEQFF
TRBJ2-5 | . | . | TRBV5-1 | TGCGCCAGCAGCCTAACCTCCCAAGAGACCCAGTACTTC | CASSLTSQETQYF
TRBJ2-1 | TRBD2 | . | TRBV7-8 | TGTGCCAGCAGCTTAGAGGGGGGTAGCGGGGTTGAGCAGTTCTTC | CASSLEGGSGVEQFF
TRBJ1-2 | . | . | TRBV20-1 | TGCAGTGCTAGAGGAGGGGGTCCGGGCTACACCTTC | CSARGGGPGYTF
TRBJ2-1 | . | . | TRBV6-2/TRBV6-3 | TGTGCCAGCATCTCTCCCAATGGCAATGAGCAGTTCTTC | CASISPNGNEQFF
TRBJ2-2 | TRBD2 | . | TRBV29-1 | TGCAGCGTGATAGCGGGCGGGGAGCTGTTTTTT | CSVIAGGELFF
TRBJ2-7 | . | once | TRBV4-1 | TGCGCCAGCAGCCGGACGGACAGCAACGAGCAGTACTTC | CASSRTDSNEQYF
TRBJ2-3 | . | . | TRBV9 | TGTGCCAGCACCCGGGGGGCTGGCACAGATACGCAGTATTTT | CASTRGAGTDTQYF
TRBJ1-2 | TRBD1 | . | TRBV19 | TGTGCCAGTAGTATCGGGACAGGGTCGCGAGAAGGCTACACCTTC | CASSIGTGSREGYTF
TRBJ2-1 | . | . | TRBV20-1 | TGCAGTGCTAGAGATTCTAGTGATGAGCAGTTCTTC | CSARDSSDEQFF
TRBJ1-1 | . | . | TRBV19 | TGTGCCAGTAGTATGTCGAACGCTGAAGCTTTCTTT | CASSMSNAEAFF
TRBJ2-2 | . | . | TRBV28 | TGTGCCAGCAGTTTTGGTCAGGGATTGACCGGGGAGCTGTTTTTT | CASSFGQGLTGELFF
TRBJ1-1 | . | . | TRBV20-1 | TGCAGTGCTAGGGAATTGGGGGAAGCTTTCTTT | CSARELGEAFF
TRBJ1-2 | TRBD1 | . | TRBV29-1 | TGCAGCGTTGAGTCCAGGGGGATGGGCTACACCTTC | CSVESRGMGYTF
TRBJ2-7 | . | . | TRBV29-1 | TGCAGCGTGGCTCTCGGGGCTGAGCAGTACTTC | CSVALGAEQYF
TRBJ2-2 | . | . | TRBV12-3/TRBV12-4 | TGTGCCAGCAGTTTAGTGGTGAACACCGGGGAGCTGTTTTTT | CASSLVVNTGELFF
TRBJ1-1 | . | few | TRBV18 | TGTGCCAGCTCACCACCCCTGAACACTGAAGCTTTCTTT | CASSPPLNTEAFF
TRBJ2-1 | . | . | TRBV28 | TGTGCCAGCAGTATCATAAGCTCCTACAATGAGCAGTTCTTC | CASSIISSYNEQFF
TRBJ2-1 | TRBD2 | . | TRBV2 | TGTGCCAGCAAAGAGACTAGCGGGATCTCCTACAATGAGCAGTTCTTC | CASKETSGISYNEQFF
TRBJ1-1 | . | . | TRBV13 | TGTGCCAGCAGCTTAGAGAGCAGGGACGCTGAAGCTTTCTTT | CASSLESRDAEAFF
TRBJ1-1 | . | . | TRBV9 | TGTGCCAGCGGTGGGTCAGTCATGAACACTGAAGCTTTCTTT | CASGGSVMNTEAFF
TRBJ2-4 | TRBD1 | . | TRBV29-1 | TGCAGCGTGGAAGACAGGGGAGCCAAAAACATTCAGTACTTC | CSVEDRGAKNIQYF
TRBJ1-2 | . | once | TRBV4-1 | TGCGCCAGCAGCCAAGGGTATAGTATCGAAGGACATGTTGGCTACACCTTC | CASSQGYSIEGHVGYTF
TRBJ2-7 | TRBD2 | . | TRBV13 | TGTGCCAGCAGCCCAAGCGGGAAAATCTACGAGCAGTACTTC | CASSPSGKIYEQYF